A selection of T cell receptor beta chains follows, all from one sample in a study of blood T cell repertoires in COVID-19. Libraries were prepared by immunoSEQ multiplex PCR; TCRdb keeps only in-frame clonotypes and omits some of them. Seen here are about 220,000 clones, around 85% observed once, and the top ten hold over 2%. Sequencing input: peripheral blood. The origin of the receptors is a woman in her seventies with COVID-19, enrolled during active disease. Each CDR3 is given with its conserved first and last residue. D genes are given only for firm matches. Size tells how often a clone was seen (once, few, many) or the class of an expanded clone, and some rows leave it out.

CDR3aa,CDR3nt,abundance,j_gene,v_gene,d_gene
CASSLAGVDPGELFF,TGTGCCAGCAGCTTAGCCGGGGTAGATCCCGGGGAGCTGTTTTTT,NA,TRBJ2-2,TRBV7-8,NA
CASSLDLAVHSYEQYF,TGTGCCAGCAGCTTAGATCTAGCGGTTCACTCCTACGAGCAGTACTTC,few,TRBJ2-7,TRBV11-2,TRBD2
CASSSRARGQGYNEQFF,TGTGCCAGCAGCTCCCGGGCTAGGGGACAGGGTTACAATGAGCAGTTCTTC,NA,TRBJ2-1,TRBV7-8,TRBD1
CASSLPEALYNEQFF,TGTGCCAGCAGTTTACCGGAGGCCTTGTACAATGAGCAGTTCTTC,NA,TRBJ2-1,TRBV28,NA
CASSLSSRLMNTEAFF,TGTGCCAGCAGTTTATCTTCCAGACTGATGAACACTGAAGCTTTCTTT,NA,TRBJ1-1,TRBV27,NA
CASRGDSYEQYF,TGTGCCAGCAGAGGGGACAGTTACGAGCAGTACTTC,NA,TRBJ2-7,TRBV12-3/TRBV12-4,TRBD1
CAWSVQVSNQPQHF,TGTGCCTGGAGTGTACAGGTCAGCAATCAGCCCCAGCATTTT,NA,TRBJ1-5,TRBV30,NA
CASSVTYRSPLHF,TGTGCCAGCAGCGTAACCTATCGTTCACCCCTCCACTTT,NA,TRBJ1-6,TRBV9,NA
CASSLARGSSTEAFF,TGTGCCAGCAGCCTCGCCCGAGGGAGTAGCACTGAAGCTTTCTTT,NA,TRBJ1-1,TRBV5-4,NA
CASSVGQGADTGELFF,TGTGCCAGCAGCGTAGGACAGGGGGCGGACACCGGGGAGCTGTTTTTT,NA,TRBJ2-2,TRBV9,TRBD1
CASSVAPGASSGNTIYF,TGTGCCAGCAGCGTAGCTCCGGGTGCGAGCTCTGGAAACACCATATATTTT,few,TRBJ1-3,TRBV9,NA
CASTRDREVEKLFF,TGTGCCAGCACCAGGGACAGGGAAGTTGAAAAACTGTTTTTT,NA,TRBJ1-4,TRBV2,TRBD1
CASSWLQGIKDYTF,TGTGCCAGCAGCTGGTTACAGGGAATTAAAGACTACACCTTC,once,TRBJ1-2,TRBV5-8,NA
CASSQGTGVGGYTF,TGCGCCAGCAGCCAAGGGACAGGGGTCGGCGGCTACACCTTC,NA,TRBJ1-2,TRBV4-1,TRBD1
CASSGRGGRFQDEQFF,TGTGCCAGCAGCGGGCGAGGCGGGAGATTTCAGGATGAGCAGTTCTTC,NA,TRBJ2-1,TRBV5-4,TRBD2
CASSPSGSNGYTF,TGTGCCAGCTCACCATCAGGGTCCAATGGCTACACCTTC,NA,TRBJ1-2,TRBV18,NA
CASSLGQVGNTIYF,TGTGCCAGCAGCTTAGGTCAGGTTGGAAACACCATATATTTT,NA,TRBJ1-3,TRBV7-2,NA
CASSVQTAPVETQYF,TGTGCCAGCAGCGTACAGACAGCCCCGGTGGAGACCCAGTACTTC,NA,TRBJ2-5,TRBV9,NA
CASSRDPNTEAFF,TGTGCCAGCTCGCGGGACCCAAACACTGAAGCTTTCTTT,NA,TRBJ1-1,TRBV18,NA
CASSLPHEKLFF,TGTGCCAGCAGCCTCCCTCATGAAAAACTGTTTTTT,once,TRBJ1-4,TRBV28,NA
CASSQQGVDYGYTF,TGTGCCAGCAGCCAACAGGGGGTTGATTATGGCTACACCTTC,once,TRBJ1-2,TRBV3-1/TRBV3-2,TRBD1
CASRPPGQGVERQPQHF,TGTGCCAGCAGGCCTCCGGGACAGGGGGTCGAGCGGCAGCCCCAGCATTTT,NA,TRBJ1-5,TRBV11-2,TRBD1
CASSQQHSGTGGYEQYF,TGTGCCAGCAGCCAACAACATTCCGGGACAGGGGGCTACGAGCAGTACTTC,few,TRBJ2-7,TRBV3-1/TRBV3-2,TRBD1
CASSVGPTDYEQYF,TGTGCCAGCAGCGTTGGGCCGACAGATTACGAGCAGTACTTC,NA,TRBJ2-7,TRBV9,NA
CASSFQNYGYTF,TGTGCCAGCAGCTTTCAGAACTATGGCTACACCTTC,NA,TRBJ1-2,TRBV5-5,NA
CASSSWSSYNEQFF,TGTGCCAGCAGTTCTTGGAGCTCCTACAATGAGCAGTTCTTC,NA,TRBJ2-1,TRBV6-2/TRBV6-3,NA
CASNPSNTDTQYF,TGTGCCAGCAACCCTTCTAACACAGATACGCAGTATTTT,NA,TRBJ2-3,TRBV5-8,NA
CASSLRQAEAFF,TGTGCCAGCAGCTTACGACAGGCTGAAGCTTTCTTT,once,TRBJ1-1,TRBV11-3,NA
CASSFFTDRGNSPLHF,TGTGCCAGCAGCTTTTTTACGGACAGGGGAAATTCACCCCTCCACTTT,NA,TRBJ1-6,TRBV5-6,TRBD1
CASSTHDKGVNEKLFF,TGTGCCAGTAGTACCCACGACAAGGGGGTCAATGAAAAACTGTTTTTT,NA,TRBJ1-4,TRBV19,NA
CASSLDLSGTYEQYF,TGTGCCAGCAGCTTAGATTTGTCAGGGACCTACGAGCAGTACTTC,few,TRBJ2-7,TRBV7-9,NA
CASSLSGQGNTEAFF,TGTGCCAGCAGCTTGAGCGGACAGGGTAACACTGAAGCTTTCTTT,NA,TRBJ1-1,TRBV5-6,TRBD1
CASSLGLAGGNEQFF,TGTGCCAGCAGCCTTGGACTAGCGGGAGGAAATGAGCAGTTCTTC,NA,TRBJ2-1,TRBV14,TRBD2
CASGRGYGYTF,TGTGCTAGTGGTAGGGGCTATGGCTACACCTTC,NA,TRBJ1-2,TRBV12-5,NA
CASSLSRTGLGRETQYF,TGTGCCAGCAGCTTAAGCCGCACAGGGTTAGGAAGGGAGACCCAGTACTTC,NA,TRBJ2-5,TRBV11-2,NA
CASSQDRASGTLEQYF,TGCGCCAGCAGCCAAGATAGGGCTAGCGGGACTCTGGAGCAGTACTTC,NA,TRBJ2-7,TRBV4-3,TRBD2
CASSKQGMNTEAFF,TGTGCCAGTAGTAAACAGGGAATGAACACTGAAGCTTTCTTT,NA,TRBJ1-1,TRBV19,NA
CASTGGGQNTEAFF,TGTGCCAGCACTGGCGGGGGGCAGAACACTGAAGCTTTCTTT,few,TRBJ1-1,TRBV11-3,NA